The clone carrying this TCR beta chain was observed a handful of times. Trimming removed 7 bases at V and 9 bases at J, with 10 bases between. Germline CDR1 SGHAT, CDR2 FQNNGV. The CDR3 is 12 residues long. The data stem from a study of T cells in Graves' hyperthyroidism and ophthalmopathy. RNA transcripts were the template for amplifying TCR beta CDR3 regions. First-round RT-PCR targeting the TCR CDR3 was performed with the HTBI primer set. TCRdb fed the multiplex PCR reads into MiXCR, producing one record per CDR3 protein. The sample carries about 740,000 distinct CDR3 sequences, 12% to 15% recorded once.

The sequenced sample was blood. The genes are TRBV11-2 and TRBJ1-6; no reliable D call. This clonotype originated in a woman younger than 30 with Graves' hyperthyroidism. The CDR3 DNA reads as TGTGCCAGCACCCGGGAGGGTTCACCCCTCCACTTT. Translated: CASTREGSPLHF.